Each of the 20 T cell receptor beta chains below was sequenced from the same sample in a study of Ad26.COV2.S vaccination and SARS-CoV-2 variants (dated by TCRdb to the early 2020s). The sample's treatment or condition label, in plain terms: around 19 received Ad26.COV2.S at low or high dose, single or two shots; about 5 received placebo; per-sample allocation not given. Repertoires of vaccine and placebo recipients were sequenced from samples taken on day 63 after the first injection. Library preparation employed the immunoSEQ multiplex PCR assay. TCRdb took over this immuneACCESS table, retaining in-frame rearrangements with V and J assigned. Such tables are incomplete; in checked studies, under half of the missing clones stem from an unresolved V gene, and the remainder is unexplained. The sample includes fewer than 300,000 clones, with around 87% observed a single time. Under 4% of the sample is in the top ten clones.

The sequenced sample was peripheral blood, obtained in a trial of Ad26.COV2.S vaccine versus placebo. These receptors came from a person aged 18 to 59 who received the Ad26.COV2.S COVID-19 vaccine or a placebo.

This clone was seen more than once but under ten times. The gene calls are TRBV7-3 and TRBJ2-1; no reliable D call. Trimming shortened V by 4 bases and J by 4 bases, and 8 bases separated the two germline ends. The CDR3 length is 13 residues. Germline loops: CDR1 SGHTA, CDR2 FQGTGA. The CDR3 reads CASSSLGYNEQFF. CDR3 DNA: TGTGCCAGCAGCTCCCTCGGGTACAATGAGCAGTTCTTC. The full variable domain, rest sourced from reference TRBV7-3 and TRBJ2-1, is GAGVSQTPSNKVTEKGKYVELRCDPISGHTALYWYRQSLGQGPEFLIYFQGTGAADDSGLPNDRFFAVRPEGSVSTLKIQRTERGDSAVYLCASSSLGYNEQFFGPGTRLTVL.

The chain joins TRBV7-9 to TRBJ2-2; 13 bases map to TRBD2. V was clipped by 6 bases and J by 5 bases; unmatched bases: 9. CDR3 length equals 17 residues. In germline, CDR1 is SEHNR, CDR2 FQNEAQ (reference sequence). As DNA, the CDR3 is TGTGCCAGCAGGGACGGACTAGCGGGAGCGGAGACCGGGGAGCTGTTTTTT. Its protein is CASRDGLAGAETGELFF.

CDR3 in DNA: TGTGCCAGCCAACCACAGGGGGCCTACGAGCAGTACTTC. Translation: CASQPQGAYEQYF. The chain links TRBV6-5 to TRBJ2-7, with 8 bases matching TRBD1. Germline CDR1 MNHEY, CDR2 SVGAGI. There are 13 residues in the CDR3. V lost 8 bases and J lost 2; bases outside the gene matches: 5.

The chain uses TRBV30 and TRBJ1-2; D possibly corresponds to TRBD1 (5 bases). The CDR3 has 12 residues. Germline CDR1 GTSNPN, CDR2 SVGIG (reference sequence). Trimming removed 5 bases from V and 5 bases from J, with 12 bases in between. The CDR3 sequence: CAWFLGPYGYTF. The DNA for the CDR3 is TGTGCCTGGTTTCTGGGGCCATATGGCTACACCTTC.

This clone was detected a few times. The rearrangement links TRBV11-2 to TRBJ1-4; D unresolved. This CDR3 is 13 amino acids long. The V end was cut by 0 bases, the J end by 8 bases, with 7 bases between. Germline lookup yields CDR1 SGHAT and CDR2 FQNNGV. CDR3 region: CASSLDYSEKLFF. The CDR3 DNA reads as TGTGCCAGCAGCTTAGATTATAGCGAAAAACTGTTTTTT.

J is TRBJ2-7 and V is TRBV5-1; D is ambiguous. The V end was cut by 3 bases, the J end by 4 bases, with 8 bases between. Germline CDR1 reads SGHRS; CDR2 reads YFSETQ. The CDR3 length is 12 residues. The CDR3 reads CASSSNIYEQYF. The CDR3 DNA reads TGCGCCAGCAGCTCGAACATATACGAGCAGTACTTC. The whole variable domain, remainder taken from reference TRBV5-1 and TRBJ2-7, is KAGVTQTPRYLIKTRGQQVTLSCSPISGHRSVSWYQQTPGQGLQFLFEYFSETQRNKGNFPGRFSGRQFSNSRSEMNVSTLELGDSALYLCASSSNIYEQYFGPGTRLTVT.

This chain links TRBV12-3 or TRBV12-4 with TRBJ1-2, with 8 bases lining up with TRBD1. The CDR3 spans 13 residues. Trimming took 6 bases from V and 4 from J; bases not matched to a gene: 4. CDR3 nucleotide sequence: TGTGCCAGCAGGCGGCAGGGGGCCTATGGCTACACCTTC. Encoded protein: CASRRQGAYGYTF.

This chain connects TRBV5-1 to TRBJ2-1, with TRBD1 matching over 8 bases. V trimming: 0 bases; J trimming: 6 bases; junction bases outside the gene matches: 2. The CDR3 extends over 14 amino acids. Germline values: CDR1 SGHRS, CDR2 YFSETQ. CDR3 residues: CASSLVTGGNEQFF. In DNA, the CDR3 is TGCGCCAGCAGCTTGGTTACAGGGGGCAATGAGCAGTTCTTC.

Concerning this clone: Other DNA sequences of this sample code for an identical CDR3. This chain joins TRBV5-1 and TRBJ2-3; D unresolved. CDR1 SGHRS and CDR2 YFSETQ come from the germline V gene. The V and J ends lost 0 bases and 4 bases respectively, with 6 bases between them. This CDR3 region has 13 residues. In DNA form, the CDR3 reads TGCGCCAGCAGCTTGGCCGGTGCAGATACGCAGTATTTT. Protein sequence: CASSLAGADTQYF.

CDR3 in DNA: TGTGCCGGAGGGCTAGCGCCGGGCGAGCAGTACTTC. This translates into CAGGLAPGEQYF. The V and J genes are TRBV30 and TRBJ2-7; a possible D gene is TRBD2 (6 bases). V was shortened by 8 bases and J by 6 bases, with 17 bases between the two germline ends. The germline gives CDR1 GTSNPN, CDR2 SVGIG (reference sequence). This CDR3 has 12 residues.

This clone was observed a single time. The rearrangement joins TRBV6-5 to TRBJ2-2; D possibly corresponds to TRBD2 (6 bases). CDR1 MNHEY and CDR2 SVGAGI come from the germline V gene. V gave up 0 bases and J gave up 12 bases, with 17 bases separating them. There are 15 residues in the CDR3. The CDR3 DNA is TGTGCCAGCAGTTACTCTACTAGCCGGGGTGGGAAGCTGTTTTTT. Its translation: CASSYSTSRGGKLFF.

This clone showed up just a few times. The rearrangement uses TRBV6-1 and TRBJ2-2; TRBD1 aligns across 8 bases. The CDR3 sequence is 15 residues long. V was clipped by 1 base and J by 8 bases; unmatched bases: 6. In germline, CDR1 is MNHNS, CDR2 SASEGT. The CDR3 sequence: CASSEVAGGLGELFF. CDR3 sequence (DNA): TGTGCCAGCAGTGAAGTCGCAGGGGGCTTAGGGGAGCTGTTTTTT.

This sequence joins TRBV6-5 and TRBJ1-2, with D uncertain. From germline, CDR1 is MNHEY and CDR2 SVGAGI. CDR3 length: 14 residues. The germline V and J ends were trimmed by 4 bases and 2 bases, with 11 bases remaining between them. The CDR3 nucleotides are TGTGCCAGCAGTTCGAGCGGGGTCAACTATGGCTACACCTTC. It is translated as CASSSSGVNYGYTF.

V and J are TRBV19 and TRBJ1-1, with a weak D call TRBD1 (6 bases). Trimming took off 4 bases at V and 10 bases at J, with 25 bases between the two ends. The CDR3 is made up of 16 amino acids. CDR1 is LNHDA, CDR2 SQIVND, per germline (reference sequence). CDR3 nucleotide sequence: TGTGCCAGTAGTAGGGCGGGACATCACCCCAAGTCGGGAGCTTTCTTT. It translates to CASSRAGHHPKSGAFF.

The rearrangement links TRBV11-2 to TRBJ1-1; D not certain. V was trimmed by 0 bases and J by 1 base, leaving 3 bases between them. Germline lookup yields CDR1 SGHAT and CDR2 FQNNGV. This CDR3 is built from 13 residues. CDR3: CASSLDANTEAFF. The CDR3 nucleotides read TGTGCCAGCAGCTTAGATGCGAACACTGAAGCTTTCTTT.

The chain links TRBV10-3 to TRBJ1-4, with a tentative D call TRBD1 (5 bases). Per germline, CDR1 ENHRY and CDR2 SYGVKD. The CDR3 is 16 residues long. The germline V and J ends were trimmed by 1 base and 4 bases, with 13 bases remaining between them. CDR3 in DNA: TGTGCCATCAGTGAGTGGGGCCCGCCGAATAATGAAAAACTGTTTTTT. Amino acid sequence: CAISEWGPPNNEKLFF.

V gene TRBV2 combines with J gene TRBJ2-2; the D call may be TRBD1 or TRBD2 (5 bases each). CDR1 and CDR2 from the germline V gene are SNHLY and FYNNEI. The CDR3 runs to 14 residues. V lost 6 bases and J 4 bases, leaving 12 bases between the germline ends. The CDR3 here is CASRGPRSTGELFF. In DNA, the CDR3 is TGTGCCAGCAGGGGACCTCGGAGCACCGGGGAGCTGTTTTTT.

The rearrangement links TRBV7-6 to TRBJ2-3; 7 bases map to TRBD2. This CDR3 comprises 15 residues. Losses at the gene ends were 1 base for V and 4 bases for J; bases not matched to a gene: 5. CDR1 is SGHVS and CDR2 is FNYEAQ in the germline V gene. As DNA, the CDR3 is TGTGCCAGCAGCTTAGGGGACTATGGCGCAGATACGCAGTATTTT. Its translation: CASSLGDYGADTQYF.

The chain links TRBV24-1 to TRBJ2-7, with 8 bases identical to TRBD1. CDR1 and CDR2 from the germline V gene are KGHDR and SFDVKD. J gave up 3 bases and V 1 base, and 7 bases lay outside the gene matches. The CDR3 is made up of 16 amino acids. The CDR3 DNA sequence: TGTGCCACCAGTGATTTCCCTTACAGGGGGTTCTACGAGCAGTACTTC. Protein: CATSDFPYRGFYEQYF.

The rearrangement uses TRBV12-3 or TRBV12-4 and TRBJ1-1; D gene ambiguous. The CDR3 runs to 12 residues. Trimming shortened V by 5 bases and J by 5 bases, and 9 bases separated the two germline ends. CDR3 sequence reads: CASSLMGTEAFF. The CDR3 nucleotides are TGTGCCAGCAGTCTGATGGGGACTGAAGCTTTCTTT.